Included here is one T cell receptor beta chain sequence, with context. No cognate antigen has been identified for it. Base-call qualities are not available, and no considerably larger clone is one nucleotide away. The CDR3 regions of human TCRbeta chains were subjected to immunosequencing. As for the original processing: TCRs in the repertoires were matched against a reference library of SARS-CoV-2-specific TCRs that had been generated with the MIRA antigen-specificity platform. Breadth meant the fraction of unique TCRs that were SARS-CoV-2-associated, whereas depth meant the fraction of total T cells that were SARS-CoV-2-associated. Using the MIRA data, every spike-specific TCR was mapped to the spike region that the TCR reacted to and assigned to either a CD4 or a CD8 class. Log10-transformed breadth and depth values were compared by one-way ANOVA with Sidak's multiple comparisons tests. The source is immuneACCESS, and TCRdb retained only in-frame sequences with V and J called. Part of the clones is not carried over; for the studies checked, unresolved V genes explain less than half of this, and the remainder is unexplained. The DNA was the basis for D and trimming; V, J and clone size are from that table. The sample table shows some 97,000 clones, and around 87% are seen once. The ten top clones hold under 4.5% of the sample.

Its CDR3 holds 16 amino acids, cysteine through phenylalanine. Left in the record is the CDR3 DNA by itself, 48 bases read in frame from the first base. The junction carries 18 bases between V and J, which are trimmed by 7 bases and 2 bases respectively. The germline V gene provides CDR1 MDHEN and CDR2 SYDVKM. These data belong to a study of T cell responses to AZD1222 COVID-19 vaccine (dated by TCRdb to the early 2020s). With respect to the entire study: TCR sequencing was performed for about 240 trial participants, of whom 200 to 220 were given two doses of AZD1222 and around 25 were given two doses of MenACWY control vaccine. Trial participants were enrolled into age subgroups of 18-55, 56-69 and 70-plus years, which contained 148, 28 and 57 TCR-sequenced participants, respectively.

Reading the label with the study, this specimen's time point is: baseline before first vaccination. Read against the paper, the sample's treatment or condition label means: meningococcal conjugate vaccine given as trial control. The vaccinee samples were drawn from two UK trials, COV001 and COV002, one of which was a single-blind randomized controlled phase 2/3 trial testing AZD1222 (ChAdOx1 nCoV-19) in healthy adults. For TCRbeta chain sequencing, PBMC samples from trial participants were taken at day 0 and at day 28 after the second dose. Summary of the overall study and its limitations: The 56-69-year group was small, and its depth increase did not reach significance, likely because of low power. A significant rise in spike-specific TCR breadth and depth was observed after two AZD1222 doses relative to day 0 and relative to MenACWY recipients. Because no samples from the day 14 peak response were available, repertoires could be characterized only after the peak T cell response. Reportedly, close to half of the unique spike-specific TCRs recognized epitopes lying outside the regions that are mutated in the B.1.351 and B.1.1.7 variants. Participants were mostly white British, with more females than males. The authors suggested clonal diversity may have been underestimated. Conclusions about previously exposed vaccinees are limited because only six or seven AZD1222 recipients were SARS-CoV-2 seropositive at baseline. Vaccine-associated CD4 TCRs spanned the whole spike protein, with dominant responses in regions 160-218 and 743-854.

This TCR was sampled from an adult in good health. Sequenced material: peripheral blood, taken on day 0 of MenACWY control vaccination. The rearrangement joined TRBV28 to TRBJ2-1; matching of 5 bases hints at TRBD2 as the D gene. The CDR3 region: CASTSEGGWPYNEQFF. The nucleotide sequence is given as TGTGCCAGCACTTCGGAAGGCGGGTGGCCCTACAATGAGCAGTTCTTC.